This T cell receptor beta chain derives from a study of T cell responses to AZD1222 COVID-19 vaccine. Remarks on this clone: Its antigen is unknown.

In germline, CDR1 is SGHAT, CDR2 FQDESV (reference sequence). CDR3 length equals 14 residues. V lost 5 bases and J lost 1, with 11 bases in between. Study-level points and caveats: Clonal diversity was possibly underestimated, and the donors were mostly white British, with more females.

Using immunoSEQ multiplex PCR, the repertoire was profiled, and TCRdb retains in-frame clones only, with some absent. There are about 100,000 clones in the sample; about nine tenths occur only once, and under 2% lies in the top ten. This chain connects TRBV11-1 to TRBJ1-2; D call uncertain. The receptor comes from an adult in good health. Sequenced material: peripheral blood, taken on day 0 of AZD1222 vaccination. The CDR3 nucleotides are TGTGCCAGCAGCCCCCGGACGGATAACTATGGCTACACCTTC. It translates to CASSPRTDNYGYTF.